This TCR beta chain stems from a study of brain T cells in children with intractable seizures. Study-level points and caveats: Absence of clones before surgery may stem from lower sequencing depth. Only CDR3 sequence similarity suggested viral specificity, without known HCMV serostatus.

The CDR3 consists of 19 residues. The germline V gene encodes CDR1 ENHRY and CDR2 SYGVKD. The J segment lost 5 bases and the V segment lost 4 bases, leaving 13 bases of the junction unmatched. Worth noting for this clone: Antigen: not known.

Only cases whose brain tissue showed the highest T cell transcript signatures were sequenced. Pre-surgery treatment included at least one anti-epileptic drug. The table came from immunoSEQ multiplex PCR; TCRdb's copy has only in-frame clones and leaves some out. Of about 80,000 clones in the sample, about 90% are singletons; the top ten hold approximately 24%. The chain uses TRBV10-3 and TRBJ2-5; 16 bases map to TRBD2. Source: peripheral blood, taken at surgery. This TCR derives from a girl aged 2-10 years with Rasmussen encephalitis and intractable seizures. The CDR3 DNA follows: TGTGCCATCAGTGCCGGGACTAGCGGGGGGGGACCGGCCTGGGAGACCCAGTACTTC. It translates to CAISAGTSGGGPAWETQYF.